The sequence of this T cell receptor (beta chain) was determined in a study of post-analysis software for immune sequencing data. General study findings and limits: For normalized Chao1 diversity, multiple sclerosis patients scored significantly lower than controls did. In patients, about 5 TRBV segments were more frequent than in controls, with TRBV5-6, TRBV5-1 and TRBV20-1 among them.

The authors incorporated unique molecular identifiers into the TCR beta cDNA libraries. TCRdb independently ran MiXCR on the PCR reads; one entry per CDR3 protein. The sample gives approximately 730,000 distinct CDR3 sequences, roughly 27% of which show up once; 0.56% is in the top ten. Comment on this clonotype: No antigen is known for it.

Germline V gene sequence: CDR1 SEHNR, CDR2 FQNEAQ (reference sequence). The CDR3 is made up of 14 amino acids. Unmatched junction bases numbered 6, after V lost 2 bases and J lost 8 bases. J is TRBJ2-1 and V is TRBV7-9; 7 bases fit TRBD2. The clonotype originates from a girl aged 10 to 17 with multiple sclerosis. The sequenced material came from blood. The CDR3: CASSLTGGMDEQFF. CDR3 bases: TGTGCCAGCAGCTTAACCGGGGGGATGGATGAGCAGTTCTTC.